Below, 16 T cell receptor beta chains from the same sample are listed, as sequenced in a study of cytomegalovirus exposure and HLA in healthy donors. The PCR was carried out with 60 Vbeta primers and 13 Jbeta primers. Here immunoSEQ multiplex PCR was the method, and the copy in TCRdb shows in-frame clones only, minus some. The sample holds approximately 140,000 clones; around 78% are singletons and the top ten take approximately 1.5%. Sequencing was performed on PBMCs. These TCRs come from a woman between 18 and 29 years old in good health and CMV-seronegative.

The gene calls are TRBV23-1 and TRBJ1-2; no clear D. TRBV23-1 is sorted into the ORF group, with uncertain function. There are 13 residues in the CDR3. V was trimmed by 3 bases and J by 5 bases, leaving 10 bases between them. The CDR3 nucleotides are TGCGCCAGCAGTCAGCGGCGAGTGTATGGCTACACCTTC. It yields the protein CASSQRRVYGYTF.

V gene TRBV2 combines with J gene TRBJ2-1; maybe TRBD2 (5 bases). The V end lost 9 bases, the J end lost 5 bases, and 17 bases lay between the germline ends. The germline V gene encodes CDR1 SNHLY and CDR2 FYNNEI. CDR3 length equals 14 residues. The CDR3 DNA reads as TGTGCCAGTTACGGCGGCGGACTTAACAATGAGCAGTTCTTC. It specifies CASYGGGLNNEQFF.

Only a few counts were recorded for this clone. The chain is built from TRBV29-1 and TRBJ1-1; 7 positions agree with TRBD1. The CDR3 loop spans 11 amino acids. J gave up 9 bases and V 4 bases, and 5 bases lay outside the gene matches. The V gene's germline CDR1 is SQVTM and CDR2 ANQGSEA. The CDR3 coding sequence is TGCAGCGTTGCCGAGGGGGCGCAAGCTTTCTTT. Protein product: CSVAEGAQAFF.

As for this clone: A read error may produce the germline difference seen at one junction end. The chain carries TRBV9 and TRBJ1-2; D gene ambiguous. CDR3 length: 15 residues. The germline CDR1 and CDR2 sequences are SGDLS and YYNGEE. The CDR3 region has the DNA TGTGCCAGCAGCGTAGATACCGGGAACCCTTCCCCACCCCTCTTC. Translating gives CASSVDTGNPSPPLF.

The chain has TRBV18 and TRBJ1-1; D remains ambiguous. From germline, CDR1 is KGHSH and CDR2 LQKENI. The ends were cut back, 6 bases at V and 1 base at J, with 6 bases in the middle. The CDR3 is 12 amino acids. The CDR3 here is CASSVANTEAFF. The CDR3 coding sequence is TGTGCCAGCTCTGTGGCGAACACTGAAGCTTTCTTT.

The V gene is TRBV5-8, the J gene TRBJ2-7; weak D call: TRBD2 (5 bases). The CDR3 runs to 15 residues. From germline, CDR1 is SGHTS and CDR2 YDEGEE. Trimming removed 4 bases at V and 1 base at J, with 15 bases between. CDR3 region: CASSPDSEPSYEQYF. For the CDR3, the DNA is TGTGCCAGCAGCCCGGACTCCGAACCGTCCTACGAGCAGTACTTC.

This clone has only a few counts. The chain uses TRBV11-1 and TRBJ2-7; 7 bases are a match to TRBD1. J was trimmed by 2 bases and V by 1 base; bases with no gene match: 5. There are 15 residues in the CDR3. Germline V gives CDR1 SGHAT, CDR2 FQDESV (reference sequence). As DNA, the CDR3 is TGTGCCAGCAGCTTAGGAAGGACAGGAACCTACGAGCAGTACTTC. Translated, it gives CASSLGRTGTYEQYF.

This clone was seen a handful of times. V gene TRBV7-9 combines with J gene TRBJ1-1, with 7 bases matching TRBD1. V lost 3 bases, J lost 4 bases, and 8 bases stayed unmatched. CDR1 is SEHNR, CDR2 FQNEAQ, per germline (reference sequence). CDR3 length: 15 amino acids. CDR3 sequence: CASSLGQSGRTEAFF. The DNA for the CDR3 is TGTGCCAGCAGCTTGGGACAGTCGGGTCGCACTGAAGCTTTCTTT.

V and J are TRBV7-7 and TRBJ2-1; 8 bases are a match to TRBD2. Germline V lookup: CDR1 SSHAT, CDR2 FNYEAQ (reference sequence). The CDR3 is 15 amino acids. After removal of 1 base from V and 8 bases from J, the junction contained 7 bases not matched to a gene. The CDR3 spells CASSLGTSRVHEQFF. CDR3 DNA sequence: TGTGCCAGCAGCTTAGGGACTAGCCGTGTGCATGAGCAGTTCTTC.

This chain connects TRBV28 to TRBJ2-7, with TRBD2 matching over 9 bases. Germline values: CDR1 MDHEN, CDR2 SYDVKM. V lost 5 bases and J lost 5; bases outside the gene matches: 16. The CDR3 totals 17 residues. For the CDR3, the DNA is TGTGCCAGCAGTCCGACTACCGGGACTAGCTTATCCCACGAGCAGTACTTC. This sequence encodes CASSPTTGTSLSHEQYF.

This chain joins TRBV5-1 and TRBJ1-1; D is uncertain. V lost 0 bases to trimming and J lost 4 bases, with 10 bases between them. CDR1 and CDR2 (germline): SGHRS, YFSETQ. The CDR3 is 14 residues long. CDR3 protein: CASSLVRESTEAFF. The CDR3 DNA is TGCGCCAGCAGCTTGGTAAGGGAGAGCACTGAAGCTTTCTTT. Filled out from reference TRBV5-1 and TRBJ1-1, the complete variable domain reads KAGVTQTPRYLIKTRGQQVTLSCSPISGHRSVSWYQQTPGQGLQFLFEYFSETQRNKGNFPGRFSGRQFSNSRSEMNVSTLELGDSALYLCASSLVRESTEAFFGQGTRLTVV.

As regards this clone: A read error may account for a junction end that differs from germline. The DNA of the CDR3 is TGCAGTGCTAGTATGTCTTTTGGAGCCACGTTC. Protein product: CSASMSFGATF. The V call is TRBV20-1, the J call TRBJ1-2; D unclear. The CDR3 contains 11 residues. Germline lookup yields CDR1 DFQATT and CDR2 SNEGSKA (reference sequence).

J is TRBJ1-4 and V is TRBV10-3, with D possibly being TRBD1 (5 bases). Trimming took off 6 bases at V and 8 bases at J, with 16 bases between the two ends. The CDR3 runs 14 residues. Germline V lookup: CDR1 ENHRY, CDR2 SYGVKD. The CDR3 spells CAISPEGTREKLFF. CDR3 DNA: TGTGCCATCAGCCCCGAGGGGACTAGGGAAAAACTGTTTTTT.

This chain connects TRBV9 to TRBJ1-1; TRBD1 is a possible D gene (6 bases). V was trimmed by 0 bases and J by 4 bases, leaving 13 bases between them. Germline V gene sequence: CDR1 SGDLS, CDR2 YYNGEE. The CDR3 has 15 amino acids. This CDR3 is CASSVGGGAVTEAFF. CDR3 in DNA: TGTGCCAGCAGCGTAGGCGGGGGCGCAGTCACTGAAGCTTTCTTT.

The rearrangement joins TRBV27 to TRBJ2-3; 12 nucleotides agree with TRBD2. CDR1 and CDR2 from the germline V gene are MNHEY and SMNVEV (reference sequence). V dropped 6 bases and J dropped 11; count of bases not matched to a gene: 18. The CDR3 extends over 17 amino acids. The CDR3 nucleotides are TGTGCCAGCAGCGTACGACTAGCGGGAGAGATTCTTGATGAGCAGTATTTT. It codes for CASSVRLAGEILDEQYF.

The chain recombines TRBV27 with TRBJ2-7; D is ambiguous. Germline V gene sequence: CDR1 MNHEY, CDR2 SMNVEV (reference sequence). This CDR3 has 14 residues. The V gene lost 3 bases and the J gene lost 4 bases, with 13 bases spanning the gap. The CDR3 loop reads CASSFGRLGYEQYF. The DNA of the CDR3 is TGTGCCAGCAGTTTTGGCCGGCTAGGATACGAGCAGTACTTC.